This TCR beta chain is drawn from a study of CXCR3-negative and CXCR3-positive naive CD8 T cells. Study background: Per library, roughly 1.6 +/- 0.3 million reads; 130 million to 150 million TRB reads overall. Findings and limits, study-wide: Both naive subsets, CXCR3-negative and CXCR3-positive, displayed similar TRBV-TRBJ usage, unlike memory cells. CXCR3-expressing naive cells carried TRB CDR3s more hydrophobic than those of CXCR3-negative naive cells.

The sorting of each CD8+ T cell subset was done in triplicate, at 300,000 cells each. Among CD8+ T cells, naive ones were CD45RO-CCR7+CD27+CD95-. Via 5' RACE with UMI labels, TRB cDNA libraries were prepared. Reanalyzing the 5' RACE reads, TCRdb keeps one entry per CDR3 protein, without DNA. The listing contains 150,000 to 180,000 distinct CDR3 sequences. On this clonotype: Its antigen is still unknown.

The CDR3 totals 15 residues. Germline V gene lookup returns CDR1 SQVTM and CDR2 ANQGSEA. Sequencing was done on a sample of naive CXCR3+ CD8+ T cells from blood. This sample's subset: CD45RO-CCR7+CD27+CD95- naive CD8+ T cells expressing CXCR3 (TNR3+). The chain is built from TRBV29-1 and TRBJ2-7. The sequence was collected from a human donor in good health. Some clones in this sample may be carry-over from other donors' samples. The CDR3 loop reads CSVELVSARPYEQYF.